This T cell receptor beta chain comes out of a study of T cell responses to AZD1222 COVID-19 vaccine. Pooled samples include second doses given at about 4 or 12 weeks. Comment on this clone: The antigen remains unidentified.

Study outcomes and limitations: Nearly half of the spike-specific TCRs reportedly recognize variant regions that carry no mutations. White British donors predominated, females outnumbered males, and clonal diversity was possibly underestimated. Researchers took repertoire samples only after the peak T cell response had come.

The CDR3 consists of 13 residues. With 6 bases removed from V and 0 bases from J, the gap between germline ends came to 8 bases. Germline V CDR1 and CDR2: MNHEY, SVGAGI. Clones were sequenced by immunoSEQ multiplex PCR, and TCRdb holds only the in-frame ones, with some missing. The sample includes about 66,000 clones, about 74% of them seen just once. The TCR was taken from an adult who received the AZD1222 COVID-19 vaccine. This specimen consisted of peripheral blood, obtained 28 days after the second AZD1222 dose. The V call is TRBV6-5, the J call TRBJ1-1, with a possible D match to TRBD1 (6 bases). Here the CDR3 reads CASSRTVNTEAFF. CDR3 coding DNA: TGTGCCAGCAGCAGGACAGTGAACACTGAAGCTTTCTTT.